Listed below are T cell receptor beta chains from one sample, sequenced in a study of Ad26.COV2.S vaccination and SARS-CoV-2 variants. The protocol was immunoSEQ multiplex PCR, while the TCRdb copy is restricted to in-frame clones and leaves out a portion. This table holds hundreds of thousands of clones, around 89% found once. The sample in question was peripheral blood, obtained in a trial of Ad26.COV2.S vaccine versus placebo. The receptor set was obtained from a person between 18 and 59 years old who received the Ad26.COV2.S COVID-19 vaccine or a placebo. CDR3s include the opening cysteine and the closing phenylalanine or tryptophan. Fields, in order: V gene, D gene, J gene, clone size, CDR3 protein, CDR3 DNA. The D gene is left open where the match is weak. The size entry is marked missing in some rows and otherwise reads once, few, many or a size class.

V: TRBV7-3
D: TRBD2
J: TRBJ2-2
size: NA
CDR3: CASRDPRAGGPGELFF
DNA: TGTGCCAGCAGGGACCCTCGGGCGGGGGGGCCCGGGGAGCTGTTTTTT

V: TRBV6-6
D: TRBD1
J: TRBJ1-5
size: NA
CDR3: CASSYGRGSNQPQHF
DNA: TGTGCCAGCAGTTACGGCAGGGGGAGCAATCAGCCCCAGCATTTT

V: TRBV4-1
D: TRBD1
J: TRBJ1-1
size: once
CDR3: CASSGQENTEAFF
DNA: TGCGCCAGCTCGGGACAGGAGAACACTGAAGCTTTCTTT

V: TRBV13
D: TRBD1
J: TRBJ2-6
size: few
CDR3: CASSYTGGSGANVLTF
DNA: TGTGCCAGCAGCTATACAGGGGGCTCTGGGGCCAACGTCCTGACTTTC

V: TRBV13
D: TRBD2
J: TRBJ2-5
size: NA
CDR3: CASSLTSGDETQYF
DNA: TGTGCCAGCAGCTTAACTAGCGGGGATGAGACCCAGTACTTC

V: TRBV19
D: TRBD2
J: TRBJ2-1
size: NA
CDR3: CASSIGLAGTDEQFF
DNA: TGTGCCAGTAGTATAGGTCTAGCGGGGACGGATGAGCAGTTCTTC

V: TRBV27
D: NA
J: TRBJ2-1
size: NA
CDR3: CASSFPQRLAYNEQFF
DNA: TGTGCCAGCAGTTTCCCTCAGAGGCTAGCCTACAATGAGCAGTTCTTC

V: TRBV2
D: NA
J: TRBJ2-5
size: few
CDR3: CASSEKLLNQETQYF
DNA: TGTGCCAGCAGTGAAAAACTCCTGAATCAAGAGACCCAGTACTTC

V: TRBV11-2
D: NA
J: TRBJ1-1
size: NA
CDR3: CASLRQEDTEAFF
DNA: TGTGCCAGCTTGAGACAGGAAGACACTGAAGCTTTCTTT

V: TRBV5-1
D: NA
J: TRBJ1-6
size: NA
CDR3: CASSRDGSSYNSPLHF
DNA: TGCGCCAGCAGCCGGGACGGGAGCTCCTATAATTCACCCCTCCACTTT

V: TRBV5-1
D: NA
J: TRBJ1-6
size: NA
CDR3: CASSSDLSSPLHF
DNA: TGCGCCAGCAGTTCGGACCTGAGTTCACCCCTCCACTTT

V: TRBV2
D: TRBD1
J: TRBJ2-2
size: NA
CDR3: CASRVGTANTGELFF
DNA: TGTGCCAGCAGGGTAGGGACAGCGAACACCGGGGAGCTGTTTTTT

V: TRBV2
D: TRBD1
J: TRBJ1-6
size: NA
CDR3: CASSEGDRNSPLHF
DNA: TGTGCCAGCAGTGAAGGGGACAGAAATTCACCCCTCCACTTT

V: TRBV28
D: NA
J: TRBJ1-4
size: once
CDR3: CASSFYRAHEKLFF
DNA: TGTGCCAGCAGTTTTTACAGGGCCCATGAAAAACTGTTTTTT

V: TRBV2
D: NA
J: TRBJ1-3
size: NA
CDR3: CASRGVNTIYF
DNA: TGTGCCAGCCGAGGGGTGAACACCATATATTTT

V: TRBV6-1
D: NA
J: TRBJ2-3
size: once
CDR3: CASSEPYGTIKIGPDTQYF
DNA: TGTGCCAGCAGTGAACCATACGGGACAATCAAAATAGGGCCAGATACGCAGTATTTT

V: TRBV27
D: NA
J: TRBJ2-5
size: NA
CDR3: CASSSDSEETQYF
DNA: TGTGCCAGCAGTTCGGACAGCGAAGAGACCCAGTACTTC

V: TRBV2
D: NA
J: TRBJ2-2
size: NA
CDR3: CASSSYNTGELFF
DNA: TGTGCCAGCAGCTCCTATAACACCGGGGAGCTGTTTTTT

V: TRBV4-2
D: NA
J: TRBJ2-3
size: NA
CDR3: CASSQDRGAGTDTQYF
DNA: TGTGCCAGCAGCCAAGATCGAGGGGCTGGCACAGATACGCAGTATTTT

V: TRBV9
D: TRBD2
J: TRBJ2-3
size: NA
CDR3: CASSVATSGDTDTQYF
DNA: TGTGCCAGCAGCGTAGCGACTAGCGGGGACACAGATACGCAGTATTTT

V: TRBV6-5
D: NA
J: TRBJ1-1
size: NA
CDR3: CASSYGAATEAFF
DNA: TGTGCCAGCAGTTACGGGGCAGCCACTGAAGCTTTCTTT

V: TRBV11-2
D: NA
J: TRBJ2-1
size: few
CDR3: CASSLLGDWTNNEQFF
DNA: TGTGCCAGCAGCCTGCTGGGGGACTGGACGAACAATGAGCAGTTCTTC

V: TRBV6-5
D: TRBD1
J: TRBJ1-5
size: NA
CDR3: CASRRGQDDQPQHF
DNA: TGTGCCAGCAGAAGGGGACAGGATGATCAGCCCCAGCATTTT

V: TRBV3-1/TRBV3-2
D: NA
J: TRBJ2-3
size: NA
CDR3: CASSQDSTDTQYF
DNA: TGTGCCAGCAGCCAAGACAGCACAGATACGCAGTATTTT

V: TRBV10-3
D: NA
J: TRBJ2-7
size: NA
CDR3: CAISPDGSYEQYF
DNA: TGTGCCATCAGTCCAGACGGATCCTACGAGCAGTACTTC

V: TRBV10-2
D: TRBD2
J: TRBJ2-7
size: NA
CDR3: CASTPYEAGGTYREQYF
DNA: TGCGCCAGCACCCCATACGAAGCGGGGGGTACCTATAGGGAGCAGTACTTC

V: TRBV7-9
D: TRBD1
J: TRBJ2-5
size: NA
CDR3: CASSLTGGGETQYF
DNA: TGTGCCAGCAGCTTGACAGGGGGCGGAGAGACCCAGTACTTC

V: TRBV28
D: NA
J: TRBJ1-2
size: NA
CDR3: CASSLQASSHYGYTF
DNA: TGTGCCAGCAGTCTACAAGCATCCTCCCATTATGGCTACACCTTC